The 28 T cell receptor beta chains given below trace back to one sample, sequenced in a study of cytomegalovirus exposure and HLA in healthy donors. With 60 Vbeta and 13 Jbeta primers, the PCR was carried out. Assay used: immunoSEQ multiplex PCR; TCRdb lists only in-frame clones, some missing. The sample records some 87,000 clones, around four fifths being singletons. The specimen sequenced was PBMCs. These receptors were collected from a man between 45 and 60 years old in good health and CMV-seropositive.

This clone was observed once. The gene calls are TRBV23-1 and TRBJ2-1; 9 positions agree with TRBD2. TRBV23-1 is sorted into the ORF group, with uncertain function. Losses at the gene ends were 8 bases for V and 5 bases for J; bases not matched to a gene: 19. The CDR3 contains 18 residues. The CDR3 coding sequence is TGCGCCAGCCTCCGGGCCGGGCCGGGGCGGGGGGGGGACAATGAGCAGTTCTTC. Amino acids: CASLRAGPGRGGDNEQFF.

This clone rates as medium-sized. The chain carries TRBV5-1 and TRBJ2-7, with 8 positions matching TRBD1. The V and J ends lost 4 bases and 4 bases, in that order; junction bases with no gene match: 13. Germline V gene data show CDR1 as SGHRS and CDR2 as YFSETQ. The CDR3 is 16 amino acids. CDR3 nucleotides: TGCGCCAGCAGCCCCCAAGGACAGGGAGGTTCGTACGAGCAGTACTTC. The encoded protein is CASSPQGQGGSYEQYF.

The chain is built from TRBV30 and TRBJ2-1, with 9 bases that match TRBD2. The CDR3 length is 14 residues. V was clipped by 4 bases and J by 10 bases; unmatched bases: 11. Germline values: CDR1 GTSNPN, CDR2 SVGIG (reference sequence). CDR3: CAWTGLAGIGEQFF. The DNA for the CDR3 is TGTGCCTGGACAGGCCTAGCGGGGATCGGGGAGCAGTTCTTC. Full variable domain (remainder filled in from reference TRBV30 and TRBJ2-1): SQTIHQWPATLVQPVGSPLSLECTVEGTSNPNLYWYRQAAGRGLQLLFYSVGIGQISSEVPQNLSASRPQDRQFILSSKKLLLSDSGFYLCAWTGLAGIGEQFFGPGTRLTVL.

DNA of the CDR3: TGTGCCAGCAGCGAGACAGGGGGCGATTCCTACGAGCAGTACTTC. Translated, it gives CASSETGGDSYEQYF. V gene TRBV5-6 combines with J gene TRBJ2-7; TRBD1 agrees at 10 bases. Unmatched junction bases numbered 5, after V lost 4 bases and J lost 1 base. Germline-derived CDR1 and CDR2 are SGHDT and YYEEEE. The CDR3 consists of 15 residues.

This clone has a handful of counts. The CDR3 here is CASSSGPGGNTIYF. CDR3 in DNA: TGCGCCAGCAGCTCCGGACCGGGAGGAAACACCATATATTTT. This sequence joins TRBV5-1 and TRBJ1-3, with D hard to call. The CDR3 loop spans 14 amino acids. V lost 3 bases to trimming and J lost 4 bases, with 11 bases between them. Germline CDR1 SGHRS, CDR2 YFSETQ.

The chain has TRBV5-1 and TRBJ2-3; 9 nucleotides line up with TRBD1. With V trimmed by 6 bases and J by 4 bases, 3 bases remained unmatched. Germline V CDR1 and CDR2: SGHRS, YFSETQ. CDR3 size: 13 residues. The CDR3 is CASKQGASDTQYF. The CDR3 DNA is TGCGCCAGCAAACAGGGGGCGTCAGATACGCAGTATTTT. The complete variable domain, with remaining parts taken from reference TRBV5-1 and TRBJ2-3, reads KAGVTQTPRYLIKTRGQQVTLSCSPISGHRSVSWYQQTPGQGLQFLFEYFSETQRNKGNFPGRFSGRQFSNSRSEMNVSTLELGDSALYLCASKQGASDTQYFGPGTRLTVL.

The J gene is TRBJ1-6, the V gene TRBV7-8, with TRBD1 identical over 8 bases. This CDR3 has 14 amino acids. The V and J ends lost 5 bases and 9 bases, in that order; junction bases with no gene match: 6. Germline V gives CDR1 SGHVS, CDR2 FQNEAQ. For the CDR3, the DNA is TGTGCCAGCAGCCCTGGGACAGGAGGTTCACCCCTCCACTTT. The encoded protein is CASSPGTGGSPLHF. Using reference TRBV7-8 and TRBJ1-6 for the parts outside the CDR3, the full variable domain is GAGVSQSPRYKVAKRGQDVALRCDPISGHVSLFWYQQALGQGPEFLTYFQNEAQLDKSGLPSDRFFAERPEGSVSTLKIQRTQQEDSAVYLCASSPGTGGSPLHFGNGTRLTVT.

V gene TRBV18 combines with J gene TRBJ2-2; the match to TRBD1 covers 8 bases. After removal of 3 bases from V and 4 bases from J, the junction contained 4 bases not matched to a gene. The CDR3 contains 15 residues. CDR1 is KGHSH, CDR2 LQKENI, per germline. The CDR3 loop reads CASSPPGQATGELFF. CDR3 DNA: TGTGCCAGCTCACCCCCGGGACAGGCCACCGGGGAGCTGTTTTTT.

The CDR3 nucleotides are TGTGCCTGGAGTCCCGGGGGGTCGAACACTGAAGCTTTCTTT. It codes for CAWSPGGSNTEAFF. The rearrangement links TRBV30 to TRBJ1-1, with D possibly being TRBD1 (5 bases). This CDR3 comprises 14 residues. V lost 2 bases and J 1 base, leaving 11 bases between the germline ends. Germline CDR1 is GTSNPN and CDR2 is SVGIG (reference sequence).

This clone came up a few times. The rearrangement uses TRBV7-9 and TRBJ1-1; 10 positions agree with TRBD1. The CDR3 totals 14 residues. Trimming removed 3 bases from V and 4 bases from J; junction bases left unmatched: 2. Germline V gives CDR1 SEHNR, CDR2 FQNEAQ (reference sequence). CDR3 protein: CASSLRDRGTEAFF. Here the CDR3 DNA reads TGTGCCAGCAGCTTGCGGGACAGGGGCACTGAAGCTTTCTTT. The full variable domain, completed using reference TRBV7-9 and TRBJ1-1, is DTGVSQNPRHKITKRGQNVTFRCDPISEHNRLYWYRQTLGQGPEFLTYFQNEAQLEKSRLLSDRFSAERPKGSFSTLEIQRTEQGDSAMYLCASSLRDRGTEAFFGQGTRLTVV.

This clone has a handful of counts. The chain couples TRBV14 to TRBJ1-2; 7 nucleotides agree with TRBD1. The CDR3 sequence is 14 residues long. Germline V CDR1 and CDR2: SGHDN, FVKESK. The J segment lost 3 bases and the V segment lost 3 bases, leaving 4 bases of the junction unmatched. The chain's CDR3 is CASSHGDSHYGYTF. Written as DNA, the CDR3 is TGTGCCAGCAGCCACGGGGACAGTCACTATGGCTACACCTTC. The whole variable domain, filled in from reference TRBV14 and TRBJ1-2, reads EAGVTQFPSHSVIEKGQTVTLRCDPISGHDNLYWYRRVMGKEIKFLLHFVKESKQDESGMPNNRFLAERTGGTYSTLKVQPAELEDSGVYFCASSHGDSHYGYTFGSGTRLTVV.

This clone was observed a handful of times. The chain employs TRBV6-5 and TRBJ2-5; perhaps TRBD1 as D (5 bases). Trimming removed 6 bases from V and 1 base from J, with 12 bases in between. Per germline, CDR1 MNHEY and CDR2 SVGAGI. The CDR3 consists of 14 residues. The CDR3 here is CASRRPRAQETQYF. Here the CDR3 DNA reads TGTGCCAGCAGACGACCCAGGGCCCAAGAGACCCAGTACTTC.

This clone was observed once. The V and J genes are TRBV11-2 and TRBJ1-6, with D unresolved. The CDR3 extends over 14 amino acids. Germline lookup yields CDR1 SGHAT and CDR2 FQNNGV. V was pared by 5 bases and J by 7 bases, with 12 bases between. The CDR3 DNA follows: TGTGCCAGCAGCCTCCGGGATCTAAATTCACCCCTCCACTTT. This encodes CASSLRDLNSPLHF.

The V call is TRBV7-2, the J call TRBJ2-3; 10 positions match TRBD2. J lost 5 bases, V lost 5 bases, and 10 bases had no gene match. The germline V gene encodes CDR1 SGHTA and CDR2 FQGNSA. The CDR3 loop spans 16 amino acids. CDR3 DNA sequence: TGTGCCAGCAGCACCCCAGCGGGGGGGCTCGGAGATACGCAGTATTTT. Translation gives CASSTPAGGLGDTQYF.

V usage is TRBV7-9 and J usage is TRBJ1-1; D may be TRBD1 (5 bases). V lost 6 bases to trimming and J lost 1 base, with 12 bases between them. This CDR3 has 14 residues. The germline CDR1 and CDR2 sequences are SEHNR and FQNEAQ (reference sequence). CDR3 DNA: TGTGCCAGCAGGCCCCAGGGAACGAACACTGAAGCTTTCTTT. The encoded protein is CASRPQGTNTEAFF.

The chain carries TRBV7-2 and TRBJ1-1; D gene unclear. This CDR3 has 14 residues. Germline V gives CDR1 SGHTA, CDR2 FQGNSA. Trimming removed 6 bases from V and 11 bases from J, with 22 bases in between. CDR3 sequence: CASRHRTPSPGAFF. The CDR3, as DNA: TGTGCCAGCAGGCACCGGACTCCAAGTCCGGGGGCTTTCTTT.

This chain connects TRBV28 to TRBJ2-7; 7 bases map to TRBD1. V gave up 6 bases and J gave up 0 bases; unmatched junction bases: 5. CDR1 is MDHEN, CDR2 SYDVKM, per germline. There are 14 residues in the CDR3. The CDR3 sequence: CASSRQGASYEQYF. CDR3 DNA: TGTGCCAGCAGCAGACAGGGTGCCTCCTACGAGCAGTACTTC.

The chain couples TRBV6-1 to TRBJ1-2; 7 bases line up with TRBD1. Germline values: CDR1 MNHNS, CDR2 SASEGT. The CDR3 is 16 residues long. Trimming removed 3 bases from V and 5 bases from J; junction bases left unmatched: 12. The CDR3 DNA reads as TGTGCCAGCAGTGATTGGGGAGACAGGGAGCGATATGGCTACACCTTC. Translating gives CASSDWGDRERYGYTF.

The chain is built from TRBV4-1 and TRBJ1-5; a possible D gene is TRBD1 (5 bases). The CDR3 consists of 19 residues. Trimming took 1 base from V and 2 from J, leaving 21 bases between them. CDR1 and CDR2 (germline): MGHRA, YSYEKL. In DNA, the CDR3 is TGCGCCAGCAGCCAAGGGGAGGGGACGAGGTCGAGGGGCAATCAGCCCCAGCATTTT. Amino acids: CASSQGEGTRSRGNQPQHF.

The chain is built from TRBV6-1 and TRBJ2-7; 8 nucleotides align to TRBD1. The CDR3 spans 16 residues. Germline V lookup: CDR1 MNHNS, CDR2 SASEGT. Trimming removed 3 bases from V and 2 bases from J; junction bases left unmatched: 9. The CDR3 nucleotides are TGTGCCAGCAGTGATCCCCCCGGGACAGGAGCCTACGAGCAGTACTTC. Translated: CASSDPPGTGAYEQYF.

The V call is TRBV7-2, the J call TRBJ2-7; 7 bases match TRBD1. CDR3 size: 11 residues. V dropped 6 bases and J dropped 7; count of bases not matched to a gene: 3. Germline CDR1 is SGHTA and CDR2 is FQGNSA. This CDR3 is CASRGGWEQYF. For the CDR3, the DNA is TGTGCCAGCAGAGGGGGCTGGGAGCAGTACTTC.

The sample holds one count of this clone. This sequence joins TRBV5-5 and TRBJ2-5, with 11 positions matching TRBD2. Germline CDR1 and CDR2: SGHKS and YYEKEE (reference sequence). Unmatched junction bases numbered 8, after V lost 2 bases and J lost 5 bases. This CDR3 region has 16 residues. This CDR3 reads CASSFISGGAVETQYF. The CDR3 DNA reads TGTGCCAGCAGCTTTATTAGCGGGGGGGCAGTGGAGACCCAGTACTTC.

The genes are TRBV18 and TRBJ2-7, with TRBD1 as a possible D gene (8 bases). Looked up from germline, CDR1 is KGHSH and CDR2 is LQKENI. The CDR3 extends over 17 amino acids. With 4 bases removed from V and 5 bases from J, the gap between germline ends came to 24 bases. CDR3 residues: CASSLRQGFSGGDEQYF. Written as DNA, the CDR3 is TGTGCCAGCTCACTGAGACAGGGGTTCTCGGGGGGTGACGAGCAGTACTTC.

V and J are TRBV4-1 and TRBJ2-7; 7 bases line up with TRBD1. V lost 0 bases and J lost 2; bases outside the gene matches: 13. CDR3 size: 18 residues. Per germline, CDR1 MGHRA and CDR2 YSYEKL. CDR3 nucleotide sequence: TGCGCCAGCAGCCAAGAATCGGGCAAGAGGGACAGCACCTACGAGCAGTACTTC. This encodes CASSQESGKRDSTYEQYF.

The chain uses TRBV30 and TRBJ1-1; D ambiguous. The V end lost 4 bases, the J end lost 10 bases, and 16 bases lay between the germline ends. The CDR3 has 12 residues. Germline lookup yields CDR1 GTSNPN and CDR2 SVGIG (reference sequence). The CDR3 reads CAWIGGDFRAFF. Written as DNA, the CDR3 is TGTGCCTGGATTGGCGGTGATTTTAGAGCTTTCTTT.

The chain joins TRBV5-4 to TRBJ2-7; a weak D match, TRBD2 (5 bases). The germline V gene has CDR1 SGHNT and CDR2 YYREEE (reference sequence). The V and J ends lost 2 bases and 6 bases respectively, with 12 bases between them. The CDR3 runs to 13 residues. The CDR3 loop is CASSFREQGEQYF. The CDR3 DNA reads as TGTGCCAGCAGCTTCCGGGAACAAGGCGAGCAGTACTTC.

This chain's CDR3 is CASSQEEGLNTEAFF. For the CDR3, the DNA is TGCGCCAGCAGCCAAGAGGAGGGGCTGAACACTGAAGCTTTCTTT. The rearrangement links TRBV4-1 to TRBJ1-1; a possible D gene is TRBD1 (5 bases). The CDR3 is 15 amino acids. Germline V gene data show CDR1 as MGHRA and CDR2 as YSYEKL. V lost 0 bases and J 0 bases, leaving 8 bases between the germline ends.

A remark on this clone: At one of its ends the junction is not consistent with the germline gene, which may arise from a read error. The chain joins TRBV9 to TRBJ1-4; the D is unclear. Germline CDR1 SGDLS, CDR2 YYNGEE. This CDR3 is built from 13 residues. CDR3 nucleotides: TGTGCCAGCAGCGGCCATACTAACGAAAAACTGTTTTTT. Encoded protein: CASSGHTNEKLFF.